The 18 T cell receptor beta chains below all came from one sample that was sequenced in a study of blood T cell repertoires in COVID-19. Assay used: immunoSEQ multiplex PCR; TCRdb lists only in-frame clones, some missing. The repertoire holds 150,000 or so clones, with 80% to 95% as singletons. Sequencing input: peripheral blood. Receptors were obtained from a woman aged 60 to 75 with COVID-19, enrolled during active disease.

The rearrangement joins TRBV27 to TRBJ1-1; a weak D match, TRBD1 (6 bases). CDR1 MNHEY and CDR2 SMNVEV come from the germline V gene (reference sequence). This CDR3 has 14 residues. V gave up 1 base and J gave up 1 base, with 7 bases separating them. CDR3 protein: CASSLLGGNTEAFF. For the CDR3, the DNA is TGTGCCAGCAGTTTATTAGGGGGGAACACTGAAGCTTTCTTT.

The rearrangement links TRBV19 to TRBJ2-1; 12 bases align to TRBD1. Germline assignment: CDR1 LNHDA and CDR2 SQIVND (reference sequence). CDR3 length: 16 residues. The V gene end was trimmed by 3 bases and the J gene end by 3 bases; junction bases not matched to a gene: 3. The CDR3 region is CASSIGTGGIYNEQFF. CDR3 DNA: TGTGCCAGTAGTATCGGGACAGGGGGCATCTACAATGAGCAGTTCTTC.

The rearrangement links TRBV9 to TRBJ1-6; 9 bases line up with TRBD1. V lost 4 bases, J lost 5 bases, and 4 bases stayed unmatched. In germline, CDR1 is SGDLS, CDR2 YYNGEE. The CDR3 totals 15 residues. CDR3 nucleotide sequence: TGTGCCAGCAGCCCCCGACAGGGGGATAATTCACCCCTCCACTTT. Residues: CASSPRQGDNSPLHF.

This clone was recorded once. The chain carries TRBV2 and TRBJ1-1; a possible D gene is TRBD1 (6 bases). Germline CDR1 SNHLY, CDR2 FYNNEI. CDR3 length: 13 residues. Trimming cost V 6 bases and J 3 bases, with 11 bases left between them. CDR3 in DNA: TGTGCCAGCAGGGGACAATTTTACACTGAAGCTTTCTTT. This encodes CASRGQFYTEAFF.

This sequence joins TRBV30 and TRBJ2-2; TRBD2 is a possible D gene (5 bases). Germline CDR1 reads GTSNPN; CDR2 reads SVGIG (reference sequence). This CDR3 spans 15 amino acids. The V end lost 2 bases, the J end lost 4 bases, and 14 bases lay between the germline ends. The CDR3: CAWSTRLAGTGELFF. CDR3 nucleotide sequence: TGTGCCTGGAGTACCAGGCTTGCGGGCACCGGGGAGCTGTTTTTT. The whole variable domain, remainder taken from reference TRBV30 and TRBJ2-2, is SQTIHQWPATLVQPVGSPLSLECTVEGTSNPNLYWYRQAAGRGLQLLFYSVGIGQISSEVPQNLSASRPQDRQFILSSKKLLLSDSGFYLCAWSTRLAGTGELFFGEGSRLTVL.

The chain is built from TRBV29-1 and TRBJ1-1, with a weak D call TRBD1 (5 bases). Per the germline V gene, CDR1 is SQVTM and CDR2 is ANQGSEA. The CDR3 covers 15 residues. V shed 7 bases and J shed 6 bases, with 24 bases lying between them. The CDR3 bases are TGCAGCGCCCAACAGCCGGGACTTCCTCCGGCTGAAGCTTTCTTT. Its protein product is CSAQQPGLPPAEAFF.

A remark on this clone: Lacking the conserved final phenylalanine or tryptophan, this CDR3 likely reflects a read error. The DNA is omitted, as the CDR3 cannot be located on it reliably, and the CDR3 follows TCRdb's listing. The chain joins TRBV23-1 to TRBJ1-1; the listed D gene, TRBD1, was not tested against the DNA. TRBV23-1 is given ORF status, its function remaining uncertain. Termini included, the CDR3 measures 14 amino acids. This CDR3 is CASSQRGRGTPFIV.

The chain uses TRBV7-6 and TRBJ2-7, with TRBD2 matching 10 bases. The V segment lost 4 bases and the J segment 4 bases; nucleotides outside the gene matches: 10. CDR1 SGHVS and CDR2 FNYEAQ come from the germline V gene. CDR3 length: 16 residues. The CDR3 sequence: CASSYRSSGGSYEQYF. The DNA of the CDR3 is TGTGCCAGCAGCTACAGATCTAGCGGGGGCTCGTACGAGCAGTACTTC.

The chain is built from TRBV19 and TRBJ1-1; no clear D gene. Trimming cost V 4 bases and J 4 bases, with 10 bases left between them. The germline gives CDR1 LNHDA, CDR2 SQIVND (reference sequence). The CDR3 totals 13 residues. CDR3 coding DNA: TGTGCCAGTAGTAAAGACATTTCCACTGAAGCTTTCTTT. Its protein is CASSKDISTEAFF.

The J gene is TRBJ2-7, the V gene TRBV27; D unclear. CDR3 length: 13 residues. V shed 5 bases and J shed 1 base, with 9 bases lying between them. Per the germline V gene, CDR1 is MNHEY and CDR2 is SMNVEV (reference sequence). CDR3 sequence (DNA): TGTGCCAGCAGTGTCCACTCTTCCTACGAGCAGTACTTC. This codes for CASSVHSSYEQYF.

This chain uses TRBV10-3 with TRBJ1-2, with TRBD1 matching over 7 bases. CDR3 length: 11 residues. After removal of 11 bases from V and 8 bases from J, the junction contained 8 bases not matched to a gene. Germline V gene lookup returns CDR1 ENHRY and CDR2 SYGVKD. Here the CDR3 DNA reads TGTGCCGCCGTGACAGGGATCGGCTACACCTTC. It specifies CAAVTGIGYTF.

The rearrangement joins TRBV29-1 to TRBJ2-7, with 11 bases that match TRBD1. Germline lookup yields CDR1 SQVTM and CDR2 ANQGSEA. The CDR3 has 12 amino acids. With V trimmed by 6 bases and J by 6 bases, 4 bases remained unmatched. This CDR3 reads CSVEDRGREQYF. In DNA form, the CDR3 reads TGCAGCGTGGAGGACAGGGGGCGCGAGCAGTACTTC.

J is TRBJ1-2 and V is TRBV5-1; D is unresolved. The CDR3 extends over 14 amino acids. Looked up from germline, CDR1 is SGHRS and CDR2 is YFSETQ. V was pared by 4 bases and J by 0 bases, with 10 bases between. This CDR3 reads CASSPLMANYGYTF. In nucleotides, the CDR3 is TGCGCCAGCAGCCCACTCATGGCTAACTATGGCTACACCTTC.

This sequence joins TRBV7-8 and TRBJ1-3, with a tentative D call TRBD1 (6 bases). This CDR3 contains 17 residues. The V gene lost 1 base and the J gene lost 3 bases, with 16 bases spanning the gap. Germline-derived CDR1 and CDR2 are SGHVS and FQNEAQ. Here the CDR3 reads CASSLVFQGSGGNTIYF. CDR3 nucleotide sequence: TGTGCCAGCAGCTTAGTATTCCAGGGGTCGGGTGGAAACACCATATATTTT.

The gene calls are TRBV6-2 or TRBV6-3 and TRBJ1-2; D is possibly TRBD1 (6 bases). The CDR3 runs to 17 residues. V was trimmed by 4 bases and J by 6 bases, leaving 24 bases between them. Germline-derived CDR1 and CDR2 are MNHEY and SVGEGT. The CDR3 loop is CASSSIPWTVRFHGYTF. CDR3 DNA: TGTGCCAGCAGTTCCATACCCTGGACAGTGAGATTCCATGGCTACACCTTC.

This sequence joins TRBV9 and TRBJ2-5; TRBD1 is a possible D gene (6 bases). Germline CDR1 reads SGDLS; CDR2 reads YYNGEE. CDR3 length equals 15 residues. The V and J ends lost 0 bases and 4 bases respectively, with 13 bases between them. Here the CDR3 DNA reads TGTGCCAGCAGCGTAGGACCGGGACAATCAGAGACCCAGTACTTC. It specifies CASSVGPGQSETQYF.

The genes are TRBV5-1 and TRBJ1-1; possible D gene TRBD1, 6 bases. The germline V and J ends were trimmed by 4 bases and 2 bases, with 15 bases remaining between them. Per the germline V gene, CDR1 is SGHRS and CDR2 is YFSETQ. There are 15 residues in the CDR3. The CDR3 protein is CASSQRGGSNTEAFF. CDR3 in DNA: TGCGCCAGCAGCCAGAGGGGGGGTTCAAACACTGAAGCTTTCTTT.

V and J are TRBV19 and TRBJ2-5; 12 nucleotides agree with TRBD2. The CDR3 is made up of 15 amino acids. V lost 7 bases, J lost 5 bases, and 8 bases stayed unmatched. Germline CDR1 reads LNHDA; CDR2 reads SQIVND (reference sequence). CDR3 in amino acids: CASTSSGGAAETQYF. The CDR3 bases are TGTGCCAGTACCTCTAGCGGGGGGGCGGCGGAGACCCAGTACTTC.